Shown below are 14 T cell receptor beta chains from a single sample sequenced in a study of blood T cell repertoires in COVID-19 (TCRdb year 2020). The library was made by the immunoSEQ multiplex PCR assay. TCRdb's version of the immuneACCESS table is confined to in-frame rearrangements and falls short of the full clone set. An unresolved V gene accounts for under half of the shortfall where checked; the remainder is of unknown origin. The table for this sample lists roughly 180,000 clones; approximately 82% of them were counted only once. Together, the top ten hold roughly 10% of the sample. The specimen sequenced was peripheral blood. These receptors all come from a woman older than 75 with active or convalescent COVID-19.

V is TRBV19 and J is TRBJ1-5; a possible D gene is TRBD1 (6 bases). This CDR3 comprises 15 residues. The V end was cut by 7 bases, the J end by 4 bases, with 17 bases between. Looked up from germline, CDR1 is LNHDA and CDR2 is SQIVND (reference sequence). DNA of the CDR3: TGTGCCAGTACCGCGACAGGATTGGGTAATCAGCCCCAGCATTTT. It codes for CASTATGLGNQPQHF.

This chain connects TRBV3-1 (or the pseudogene TRBV3-2) to TRBJ2-2; D might be TRBD2 (5 bases). The CDR3 spans 14 residues. The germline V and J ends were trimmed by 4 bases and 7 bases, with 13 bases remaining between them. Germline CDR1 is LGHDT and CDR2 is YNNKEL (reference sequence). CDR3 amino acids: CASSPSGVNGELFF. The CDR3 bases are TGTGCCAGCAGCCCGTCCGGGGTTAACGGGGAGCTGTTTTTT.

The V call is TRBV19, the J call TRBJ2-1; D not certain. V was shortened by 5 bases and J by 8 bases, with 10 bases between the two germline ends. This CDR3 region has 12 residues. The V gene's germline CDR1 is LNHDA and CDR2 SQIVND (reference sequence). The CDR3 nucleotides read TGTGCCAGTAGTTTCGTCTTCGATGAGCAGTTCTTC. This codes for CASSFVFDEQFF.

The V and J genes are TRBV5-1 and TRBJ1-3; D unresolved. CDR3 size: 14 residues. Trimming shortened V by 0 bases and J by 6 bases, and 10 bases separated the two germline ends. CDR1 and CDR2 (germline): SGHRS, YFSETQ. CDR3 sequence reads: CASSLGATQNTIYF. The CDR3 nucleotides read TGCGCCAGCAGCTTGGGAGCCACCCAAAACACCATATATTTT.

The CDR3 sequence is CASSGRGPTDTQYF. CDR3 DNA sequence: TGTGCCAGCAGCGGCAGGGGGCCTACAGATACGCAGTATTTT. V and J are TRBV9 and TRBJ2-3; 8 nucleotides agree with TRBD1. The V gene's germline CDR1 is SGDLS and CDR2 YYNGEE. The CDR3 runs 14 residues. The J segment lost 3 bases and the V segment lost 3 bases, leaving 3 bases of the junction unmatched.

The chain recombines TRBV2 with TRBJ1-5; no firm D call. CDR1 SNHLY and CDR2 FYNNEI come from the germline V gene. V lost 3 bases and J lost 5, with 11 bases in between. This CDR3 is 14 amino acids long. CDR3 amino acids: CASSDSVIYQPQHF. In nucleotides, the CDR3 is TGTGCCAGCAGTGATTCTGTAATATATCAGCCCCAGCATTTT.

The gene calls are TRBV30 and TRBJ1-2, with 8 bases fitting TRBD1. This CDR3 comprises 16 residues. Germline CDR1 and CDR2: GTSNPN and SVGIG (reference sequence). Trimming took 2 bases from V and 2 from J; bases not matched to a gene: 10. The CDR3 region has the DNA TGTGCCTGGAGTCCGTTGGACAGGGCCTTAAACTATGGCTACACCTTC. Translating gives CAWSPLDRALNYGYTF.

The J gene is TRBJ2-1, the V gene TRBV28; maybe TRBD2 (7 bases). This CDR3 contains 16 residues. Trimming took off 2 bases at V and 0 bases at J, with 11 bases between the two ends. The germline CDR1 and CDR2 sequences are MDHEN and SYDVKM. As DNA, the CDR3 is TGTGCCAGCAGTTTAGGGGGCGGGAGCTCCTACAATGAGCAGTTCTTC. Its translation is CASSLGGGSSYNEQFF.

The rearrangement uses TRBV15 and TRBJ2-2, with 8 bases aligning to TRBD2. CDR1 is LNHNV and CDR2 is YYDKDF in the germline V gene (reference sequence). V shed 5 bases and J 8 bases; nucleotides not matched to a gene: 16. The CDR3 has 17 residues. CDR3 nucleotides: TGTGCCACCAGCGTCAGACCCGGGACTAGGGGTTCAGGGGAGCTGTTTTTT. The encoded protein is CATSVRPGTRGSGELFF.

The gene calls are TRBV5-1 and TRBJ1-3; D is perhaps TRBD1 (6 bases). CDR3 length: 14 amino acids. CDR1 SGHRS and CDR2 YFSETQ come from the germline V gene. Trimming pared 4 bases from V and 1 base from J, leaving 9 bases between. CDR3 sequence reads: CASSAGASGNTIYF. The CDR3 DNA follows: TGCGCCAGCAGCGCGGGGGCTTCTGGAAACACCATATATTTT.

This rearrangement joins TRBV7-6 to TRBJ2-7, with TRBD2 identical over 8 bases. The V segment lost 5 bases and the J segment 4 bases; nucleotides outside the gene matches: 4. Germline values: CDR1 SGHVS, CDR2 FNYEAQ. The CDR3 is made up of 13 amino acids. DNA for the CDR3: TGTGCCAGCAGCCCCACTAGCGGTTACGAGCAGTACTTC. It is translated as CASSPTSGYEQYF. The full variable domain, completed using reference TRBV7-6 and TRBJ2-7, is GAGVSQSPRYKVTKRGQDVALRCDPISGHVSLYWYRQALGQGPEFLTYFNYEAQQDKSGLPNDRFSAERPEGSISTLTIQRTEQRDSAMYRCASSPTSGYEQYFGPGTRLTVT.

The rearrangement links TRBV7-6 to TRBJ2-3; 7 bases are a match to TRBD1. Germline loops: CDR1 SGHVS, CDR2 FNYEAQ. This CDR3 region has 15 residues. After removal of 0 bases from V and 5 bases from J, the junction contained 5 bases not matched to a gene. The CDR3 nucleotides are TGTGCCAGCAGCTTAGCTTTGACAGGGAAAGATACGCAGTATTTT. As protein: CASSLALTGKDTQYF.

In its sample, this clone was seen once. The V gene is TRBV6-5, the J gene TRBJ2-7; 7 nucleotides line up with TRBD1. Unmatched junction bases numbered 10, after V lost 6 bases and J lost 2 bases. From germline, CDR1 is MNHEY and CDR2 SVGAGI. The CDR3 is made up of 15 amino acids. The CDR3 DNA is TGTGCCAGCAGGTACGCACAGGGGTCCACCTACGAGCAGTACTTC. As protein: CASRYAQGSTYEQYF.

The chain links TRBV19 to TRBJ2-7, with a possible D match to TRBD1 (6 bases). The V gene lost 2 bases and the J gene lost 2 bases, with 13 bases spanning the gap. CDR1 LNHDA and CDR2 SQIVND come from the germline V gene (reference sequence). The CDR3 consists of 15 residues. For the CDR3, the DNA is TGTGCCAGTAGTATAAGAGGGGGACCCCCCTACGAGCAGTACTTC. Protein sequence: CASSIRGGPPYEQYF.